The 17 T cell receptor beta chains below all came from one sample that was sequenced in a study of blood T cell repertoires in COVID-19 (dated by TCRdb to between 2020 and 2021). Library construction relied on the immunoSEQ multiplex PCR assay. Drawn from immuneACCESS, this table holds only the in-frame rearrangements with V and J called that TCRdb kept. Clones are partly lost; checked studies trace under half to an unresolved V gene and leave the rest unexplained. The sample has more than 85,000 clones on record, around 86% of them singletons. The ten largest make up around 3% of the sample. The sequencing sample was made of peripheral blood. Receptor source: a man aged 50 to 60 with active or convalescent COVID-19.

The V call is TRBV20-1, the J call TRBJ2-3; TRBD2 aligns across 10 bases. This CDR3 has 16 amino acids. Per the germline V gene, CDR1 is DFQATT and CDR2 is SNEGSKA (reference sequence). V gave up 3 bases and J gave up 4 bases; unmatched junction bases: 10. This CDR3 reads CSASHASGGDPDTQYF. CDR3 coding DNA: TGCAGTGCTAGTCATGCAAGCGGGGGGGACCCAGATACGCAGTATTTT.

The J gene is TRBJ2-5, the V gene TRBV7-2; 8 bases map to TRBD2. The CDR3 runs 14 residues. With 4 bases clipped from V and 5 bases from J, the junction kept 6 bases outside the gene matches. The germline V gene encodes CDR1 SGHTA and CDR2 FQGNSA. The CDR3: CASSSGGARETQYF. The CDR3 nucleotides read TGTGCCAGCAGCTCGGGGGGGGCAAGGGAGACCCAGTACTTC.

The J gene is TRBJ1-4, the V gene TRBV3-1 (or the pseudogene TRBV3-2); perhaps TRBD1 as D (6 bases). The V and J ends lost 4 bases and 4 bases respectively, with 13 bases between them. The germline V gene encodes CDR1 LGHDT and CDR2 YNNKEL (reference sequence). The CDR3 is made up of 15 amino acids. The CDR3, as DNA: TGTGCCAGCAGCCGAAGGGACACTCTTAATGAAAAACTGTTTTTT. Protein: CASSRRDTLNEKLFF.

The genes are TRBV7-6 and TRBJ2-3; 10 bases agree with TRBD2. V trimming: 8 bases; J trimming: 2 bases; junction bases outside the gene matches: 10. Germline CDR1 and CDR2: SGHVS and FNYEAQ. This CDR3 contains 16 residues. This CDR3 is CASGYSGGSATDTQYF. In DNA form, the CDR3 reads TGTGCCAGCGGATATAGCGGGGGGTCTGCCACAGATACGCAGTATTTT.

For the CDR3, the DNA is TGTGCCAGCAGCCGAGGGGAGGGACAGGGGTTTGAGACCCAGTACTTC. Its translation: CASSRGEGQGFETQYF. The chain has TRBV7-8 and TRBJ2-5; 10 bases match TRBD1. V shed 5 bases, J shed 5 bases, and the junction held 11 bases outside the gene matches. Germline V gene data show CDR1 as SGHVS and CDR2 as FQNEAQ. The CDR3 is 16 residues long.

Regarding this clone: The sample contains more than one DNA sequence encoding this CDR3. The rearrangement links TRBV4-3 to TRBJ1-4, with a tentative D call TRBD1 (6 bases). The germline V gene encodes CDR1 LGHNA and CDR2 YSLEER. The V end lost 0 bases, the J end lost 5 bases, and 13 bases lay between the germline ends. The CDR3 is 16 residues long. CDR3: CASSQDPPGANEKLFF. The DNA of the CDR3 is TGCGCCAGCAGCCAAGATCCTCCAGGGGCGAATGAAAAACTGTTTTTT.

This chain joins TRBV6-4 and TRBJ1-5, with D maybe TRBD1 (6 bases). V shed 4 bases and J shed 0 bases, with 10 bases lying between them. The CDR3 covers 15 residues. CDR1 and CDR2 from the germline V gene are MRHNA and SNTAGT. The CDR3 DNA follows: TGTGCCAGCAGTGCGGACAGTTCTAGCAATCAGCCCCAGCATTTT. Amino acid sequence: CASSADSSSNQPQHF.

The chain couples TRBV27 to TRBJ2-1, with 7 bases identical to TRBD2. Germline V gene data show CDR1 as MNHEY and CDR2 as SMNVEV (reference sequence). V lost 3 bases and J lost 10; bases outside the gene matches: 9. This CDR3 has 14 residues. DNA for the CDR3: TGTGCCAGCAGTTTTCCAGCGATGGGAGGGGAGCAGTTCTTC. It encodes CASSFPAMGGEQFF.

This chain connects TRBV30 to TRBJ2-2, with D possibly TRBD1 on 5 matching bases. V was pared by 3 bases and J by 0 bases, with 11 bases between. From germline, CDR1 is GTSNPN and CDR2 SVGIG (reference sequence). The CDR3 runs 15 residues. CDR3: CAWSRQSANTGELFF. The CDR3 DNA reads as TGTGCCTGGAGCCGACAGAGCGCGAACACCGGGGAGCTGTTTTTT.

The chain uses TRBV18 and TRBJ1-2; D gene uncertain. From germline, CDR1 is KGHSH and CDR2 LQKENI. The CDR3 runs 14 residues. V was clipped by 3 bases and J by 6 bases, with 14 bases between them. The CDR3 here is CASSPPGRADGYTF. The DNA for the CDR3 is TGTGCCAGCTCACCGCCCGGGAGGGCGGATGGCTACACCTTC.

V and J are TRBV27 and TRBJ2-2, with a weak D call TRBD2 (5 bases). V was pared by 5 bases and J by 6 bases, with 22 bases between. The germline V gene has CDR1 MNHEY and CDR2 SMNVEV (reference sequence). This CDR3 is 17 amino acids long. CDR3 DNA: TGTGCCAGCAGTCCCGGGGAGTGGCTAATGACGGCCGGGGAGCTGTTTTTT. Protein sequence: CASSPGEWLMTAGELFF.

This chain uses TRBV3-1 (or the pseudogene TRBV3-2) with TRBJ1-2; D possibly corresponds to TRBD1 (5 bases). This CDR3 is 12 amino acids long. Looked up from germline, CDR1 is LGHDT and CDR2 is YNNKEL (reference sequence). Trimming pared 3 bases from V and 3 bases from J, leaving 5 bases between. The CDR3 spells CASSHRDYGYTF. DNA of the CDR3: TGTGCCAGCAGCCACAGGGACTATGGCTACACCTTC.

The table lists this clone with a few counts. The chain employs TRBV7-8 and TRBJ2-3; possibly TRBD1 for D (6 bases). The germline V gene encodes CDR1 SGHVS and CDR2 FQNEAQ. V dropped 3 bases and J dropped 4 bases, with 8 bases sitting between them. The CDR3 has 13 residues. The CDR3 nucleotides are TGTGCCAGCAGCTTCAGGGGCGCAGATACGCAGTATTTT. It translates to CASSFRGADTQYF.

The chain employs TRBV7-9 and TRBJ2-1; D not certain. The V gene lost 1 base and the J gene lost 0 bases, with 7 bases spanning the gap. From germline, CDR1 is SEHNR and CDR2 FQNEAQ (reference sequence). This CDR3 region has 15 residues. In DNA, the CDR3 is TGTGCCAGCAGCTTAGGACATAACTCCTACAATGAGCAGTTCTTC. As protein: CASSLGHNSYNEQFF.

The gene calls are TRBV28 and TRBJ1-1; the match to TRBD1 covers 7 bases. V lost 4 bases to trimming and J lost 9 bases; unmatched junction nucleotides: 14. This CDR3 contains 15 residues. CDR1 is MDHEN, CDR2 SYDVKM, per germline. The CDR3 protein is CASSSPGTEGRQAFF. The CDR3 region has the DNA TGTGCCAGCAGTTCTCCCGGGACAGAAGGGAGGCAAGCTTTCTTT.

This clone has just one count. V gene TRBV5-1 combines with J gene TRBJ2-3, with TRBD1 matching 9 bases. The CDR3 length is 14 residues. The V gene's germline CDR1 is SGHRS and CDR2 YFSETQ. The junction had 3 bases not matched to a gene; V was cut back by 4 bases and J by 3 bases. The DNA for the CDR3 is TGCGCCAGCAGCGGGGGACAGGGAACAGATACGCAGTATTTT. The encoded protein is CASSGGQGTDTQYF.

The chain joins TRBV19 to TRBJ1-5, with TRBD1 as a possible D gene (6 bases). There are 15 residues in the CDR3. V lost 6 bases and J 7 bases, leaving 19 bases between the germline ends. Germline lookup yields CDR1 LNHDA and CDR2 SQIVND (reference sequence). The chain's CDR3 is CASSPPGQFRQPQHF. CDR3 in DNA: TGTGCCAGTAGCCCCCCCGGACAGTTCAGACAGCCCCAGCATTTT.